This TCR beta chain appears in the sequencing data of a study of T-cell memory formation after mild COVID-19 (dated by TCRdb to the early 2020s). Regarding the complete study: TCR sequence clusters from the two donors were largely donor specific. T-cell clones expanding and contracting after mild COVID-19 in a couple of donors were tracked by longitudinal TCRalpha and TCRbeta repertoire sequencing. The cohort comprised two young, previously healthy adult volunteers, one female and one male.

Overall study results and their limits: Only a couple of mild cases were covered in the study, and larger cohorts including severe cases with pre-infection samples were considered necessary. Contracting CD4+ clones were found mainly in CM and EM memory subsets, while CD8+ clones were enriched in EMRA. Balanced CD4/CD8 phenotypes were observed for clones contracting from day 15 to 85, whereas a bias towards CD4+ was observed for a second wave of clones expanding from day 15 to 37. Whether the second-wave clones peaking on day 37 were SARS-CoV-2 specific was not confirmed. Some responding clones were detected in pre-infection memory, suggesting pre-existing cross-reactive memory T cells joined the SARS-CoV-2 response.

This clonotype has more than one count but fewer than ten. Its antigen is still unknown. Base qualities are not provided; no much larger clone lies one nucleotide away. The CDR3 starts with the cysteine, ends with the phenylalanine, and has 15 residues. The kept DNA is CDR3 alone, 45 bases in frame from the first base. V gives up 0 bases and J gives up 0 bases, and the segment between their germline ends measures 11 bases. CDR1 and CDR2, per the germline V gene (reference sequence), are DFQATT and SNEGSKA. The instrument was an Illumina NovaSeq 6000. TCRalpha and TCRbeta cDNA libraries were constructed by 5'RACE with constant-segment primers, with sample barcodes and unique molecular identifiers being introduced. RNA was extracted from every sample with Trizol reagent. Library amplification was performed in two PCR steps, and a second sample barcode and Illumina TruSeq adapters were introduced in the second step. Libraries were sequenced on an Illumina NovaSeq with 2 x 150 bp paired-end reads. As for how the authors treated the data: Demultiplexing of reads and collapsing into UMI-guided consensus sequences were performed with migec v1.2.7. Using mixcr v2.1.11, the UMI consensuses were aligned to TRA and TRB V and J templates and assembled into clonotypes. Expanded or contracted clonotypes were those called significant by both edgeR and NoisET, with noise models trained on biological replicates. For edgeR calls, a false discovery rate-adjusted p below 0.01 and a log2 fold-change threshold of 1 were applied. As an exploratory analysis of dynamics, max-normalized trajectories of the 1000 most abundant clonotypes were examined by PCA with hierarchical clustering. Each responding clone was given a CD4 or CD8 phenotype based on the CD4+ and CD8+ repertoires, which had been sequenced separately. TCRdb took the public reads, trimmed them with fastp at Q25, ran MiXCR for clone calling and kept in-frame beta chains. Each CDR3 protein gets just one entry, which takes the most common genes and DNA from the rows behind it. None of the V and J calls come from the authors' own analysis; TCRdb made them. Within this sample are hundreds of thousands of distinct CDR3 sequences, with about 22% of them counted one time only. The top ten clones comprise roughly 8.1% of the sample.

PBMCs were isolated by Ficoll-Paque density gradient centrifugation. The source is an adult woman who had mild COVID-19 (a few samples of this study predate the infection). The sample titles of this study are shuffled in the database, so cell type and time point are left out; the donor was told from shared clones. Sequencing was done on a sample of PBMCs or a T cell subset sorted from them (not recorded which). The V and J genes are TRBV20-1 and TRBJ1-2; the D gene is possibly TRBD1, with 5 bases matching. The CDR3 is CSARDSGAANYGYTF. The DNA reads TGCAGTGCTAGAGATTCTGGGGCAGCTAACTATGGCTACACCTTC.